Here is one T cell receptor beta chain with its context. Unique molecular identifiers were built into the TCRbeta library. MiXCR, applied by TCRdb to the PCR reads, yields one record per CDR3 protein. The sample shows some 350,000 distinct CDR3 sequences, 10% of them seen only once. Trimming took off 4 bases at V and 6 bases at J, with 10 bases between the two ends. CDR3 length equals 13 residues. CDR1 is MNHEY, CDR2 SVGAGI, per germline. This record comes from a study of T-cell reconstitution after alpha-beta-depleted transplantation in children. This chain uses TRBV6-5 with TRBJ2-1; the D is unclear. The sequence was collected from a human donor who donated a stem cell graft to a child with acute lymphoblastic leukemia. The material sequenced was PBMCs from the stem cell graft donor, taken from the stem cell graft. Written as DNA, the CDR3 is TGTGCCAGCAGTTCCCACCTCGGCAATGAGCAGTTCTTC. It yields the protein CASSSHLGNEQFF.